The 24 T cell receptor beta chains reported below all come from one sample, sequenced in a study of shared clonotypes between healthy human individuals. In the naive CD8 group, cells lacked CD45RO and were positively selected for CCR7, so terminally differentiated effector memory CD45RA+ cells were left out. The protocol was immunoSEQ multiplex PCR, while the TCRdb copy is restricted to in-frame clones and leaves out a portion. The table records about 1,800,000 clones, about 95% of them present only once. Sample: naive CD8+ T cells sorted from blood. Source of these receptors: a man between 18 and 35 years old in good health.

The gene calls are TRBV9 and TRBJ2-3, with 10 bases lining up with TRBD1. Germline V gene sequence: CDR1 SGDLS, CDR2 YYNGEE. CDR3 length: 16 residues. Losses at the gene ends were 4 bases for V and 4 bases for J; bases not matched to a gene: 9. CDR3 sequence (DNA): TGTGCCAGCAGCTACGATGGGGGACAGGGGTCAGATACGCAGTATTTT. It codes for CASSYDGGQGSDTQYF. Using reference TRBV9 and TRBJ2-3 for the parts outside the CDR3, the full variable domain is DSGVTQTPKHLITATGQRVTLRCSPRSGDLSVYWYQQSLDQGLQFLIQYYNGEERAKGNILERFSAQQFPDLHSELNLSSLELGDSALYFCASSYDGGQGSDTQYFGPGTRLTVL.

The rearrangement links TRBV6-1 to TRBJ2-7; 8 bases line up with TRBD1. The V and J ends lost 7 bases and 2 bases, in that order; junction bases with no gene match: 10. CDR1 is MNHNS and CDR2 is SASEGT in the germline V gene. The CDR3 has 15 amino acids. The CDR3 sequence is CASKAGRGQAYEQYF. The CDR3 DNA reads TGTGCCAGCAAGGCCGGCCGGGGACAGGCCTACGAGCAGTACTTC.

The rearrangement links TRBV5-1 to TRBJ1-4; D is undetermined. Trimming took 4 bases from V and 6 from J, leaving 19 bases between them. Germline assignment: CDR1 SGHRS and CDR2 YFSETQ. The CDR3 is 16 amino acids. CDR3 residues: CASSPSWERYYEKLFF. CDR3 coding DNA: TGCGCCAGCAGCCCCTCCTGGGAACGATATTATGAAAAACTGTTTTTT.

The chain recombines TRBV28 with TRBJ2-1, with 7 bases that match TRBD2. Germline assignment: CDR1 MDHEN and CDR2 SYDVKM. V trimming: 7 bases; J trimming: 3 bases; junction bases outside the gene matches: 6. There are 14 residues in the CDR3. The CDR3 reads CASTRGEGYNEQFF. The CDR3, as DNA: TGTGCCAGCACCCGGGGGGAGGGCTACAATGAGCAGTTCTTC.

The chain is built from TRBV6-5 and TRBJ1-4; 12 bases agree with TRBD1. J gave up 10 bases and V 5 bases, and 5 bases lay outside the gene matches. The CDR3 runs 14 residues. CDR1 and CDR2 from the germline V gene are MNHEY and SVGAGI. DNA for the CDR3: TGTGCCAGCAGTCCCGGGACAGGGGGCGGAAAACTGTTTTTT. Translated, it gives CASSPGTGGGKLFF.

This rearrangement joins TRBV6-5 to TRBJ2-7; no reliable D call. The CDR3 is 13 amino acids. Germline assignment: CDR1 MNHEY and CDR2 SVGAGI. V lost 0 bases, J lost 6 bases, and 9 bases lay in between. The CDR3 sequence: CASSYSYSGEQYF. Written as DNA, the CDR3 is TGTGCCAGCAGTTACTCTTATTCGGGCGAGCAGTACTTC.

This clone was seen just once. The chain combines TRBV9 with TRBJ2-2; TRBD1 matches 7 bases. The V and J ends lost 3 bases and 6 bases, in that order; junction bases with no gene match: 5. Looked up from germline, CDR1 is SGDLS and CDR2 is YYNGEE. There are 14 residues in the CDR3. The CDR3 is CASSDTGVAGELFF. In nucleotides, the CDR3 is TGTGCCAGCAGCGACACAGGGGTGGCCGGGGAGCTGTTTTTT.

The V and J genes are TRBV11-2 and TRBJ2-4, with 8 bases aligning to TRBD1. The CDR3 covers 12 residues. V was clipped by 4 bases and J by 8 bases; unmatched bases: 1. Germline V CDR1 and CDR2: SGHAT, FQNNGV. As DNA, the CDR3 is TGTGCCAGCAGCTCACAGGGGGACATTCAGTACTTC. It codes for CASSSQGDIQYF.

This clone was recorded once. The rearrangement joins TRBV6-1 to TRBJ1-1, with D unresolved. Between the trimmed V and J ends, which lost 8 bases and 7 bases, there was a span of 14 bases. Germline CDR1 is MNHNS and CDR2 is SASEGT. CDR3 length: 12 residues. CDR3 loop: CASSGGSVEAFF. DNA of the CDR3: TGTGCCAGCTCAGGAGGTTCGGTTGAAGCTTTCTTT.

This rearrangement joins TRBV28 to TRBJ1-2; tentatively, D is TRBD1 (5 bases). Trimming cost V 6 bases and J 3 bases, with 11 bases left between them. CDR3 length: 13 amino acids. CDR1 is MDHEN and CDR2 is SYDVKM in the germline V gene. CDR3 sequence reads: CASSHDRHYGYTF. DNA of the CDR3: TGTGCCAGCAGCCACGACAGACACTATGGCTACACCTTC.

The chain carries TRBV6-5 and TRBJ1-2; D ambiguous. Per the germline V gene, CDR1 is MNHEY and CDR2 is SVGAGI. The V gene lost 7 bases and the J gene lost 8 bases, with 11 bases spanning the gap. The CDR3 length is 11 residues. Here the CDR3 DNA reads TGTGCCAGCACGGAGGGTGCAGGCTACACCTTC. Amino acid sequence: CASTEGAGYTF.

The V and J genes are TRBV2 and TRBJ2-2; 14 positions match TRBD2. J gave up 3 bases and V 5 bases, and 5 bases lay outside the gene matches. The germline V gene has CDR1 SNHLY and CDR2 FYNNEI. CDR3 length: 17 residues. The CDR3 reads CASSPGLAGEHTGELFF. The CDR3 DNA follows: TGTGCCAGCAGTCCGGGACTAGCGGGAGAGCACACCGGGGAGCTGTTTTTT.

V is TRBV28 and J is TRBJ2-5; D gene unclear. This CDR3 is 15 amino acids long. V lost 5 bases and J lost 2, with 15 bases in between. Germline V gene lookup returns CDR1 MDHEN and CDR2 SYDVKM. The CDR3 region has the DNA TGTGCCAGCAGTCCCCTCTTGGATGGGCAAGAGACCCAGTACTTC. This translates into CASSPLLDGQETQYF.

The V and J genes are TRBV28 and TRBJ1-1; D uncertain. V was cut by 4 bases and J by 2 bases, with 14 bases left in between. The CDR3 is 15 amino acids. Germline lookup yields CDR1 MDHEN and CDR2 SYDVKM. CDR3 in DNA: TGTGCCAGCAGTTCTTACCCCACCACAAACACTGAAGCTTTCTTT. It translates to CASSSYPTTNTEAFF. Based on the CDR3 plus reference TRBV28 and TRBJ1-1, the full variable domain is DVKVTQSSRYLVKRTGEKVFLECVQDMDHENMFWYRQDPGLGLRLIYFSYDVKMKEKGDIPEGYSVSREKKERFSLILESASTNQTSMYLCASSSYPTTNTEAFFGQGTRLTVV.

J is TRBJ2-3 and V is TRBV6-5; 8 nucleotides agree with TRBD2. The CDR3 consists of 15 residues. V was pared by 2 bases and J by 4 bases, with 5 bases of the junction left unmatched. CDR1 and CDR2 from the germline V gene are MNHEY and SVGAGI. The chain's CDR3 is CASSYQGLDPDTQYF. The DNA for the CDR3 is TGTGCCAGCAGTTACCAGGGACTAGATCCAGATACGCAGTATTTT.

The chain joins TRBV19 to TRBJ1-1; D gene ambiguous. With 0 bases removed from V and 0 bases from J, the gap between germline ends came to 14 bases. Per germline, CDR1 LNHDA and CDR2 SQIVND (reference sequence). This CDR3 contains 17 residues. CDR3 amino acids: CASSIDLDGALNTEAFF. For the CDR3, the DNA is TGTGCCAGTAGTATAGATTTGGACGGCGCTTTGAACACTGAAGCTTTCTTT. The full variable domain, in which reference TRBV19 and TRBJ1-1 provide the parts outside the CDR3, is DGGITQSPKYLFRKEGQNVTLSCEQNLNHDAMYWYRQDPGQGLRLIYYSQIVNDFQKGDIAEGYSVSREKKESFPLTVTSAQKNPTAFYLCASSIDLDGALNTEAFFGQGTRLTVV.

J is TRBJ2-7 and V is TRBV7-6; the D gene could be TRBD1 or TRBD2 (5 bases each). CDR3 length: 13 residues. Germline CDR1 reads SGHVS; CDR2 reads FNYEAQ. The V end lost 4 bases, the J end lost 5 bases, and 12 bases lay between the germline ends. The CDR3 here is CASSSSGLDEQYF. The DNA for the CDR3 is TGTGCCAGCAGCTCGTCGGGGCTCGACGAGCAGTACTTC.

The chain uses TRBV5-5 and TRBJ2-7; a possible D gene is TRBD1 (6 bases). The germline gives CDR1 SGHKS, CDR2 YYEKEE (reference sequence). CDR3 length equals 14 residues. The V gene lost 2 bases and the J gene lost 3 bases, with 12 bases spanning the gap. In nucleotides, the CDR3 is TGTGCCAGCAGCTTCTACACAGGGAGCTACGAGCAGTACTTC. Protein: CASSFYTGSYEQYF.

V and J are TRBV5-1 and TRBJ2-3, with 11 bases matching TRBD2. V shed 0 bases and J 6 bases; nucleotides not matched to a gene: 6. Germline CDR1 SGHRS, CDR2 YFSETQ. CDR3 length: 16 amino acids. The DNA for the CDR3 is TGCGCCAGCAGCTTGGACCCTAGCGGGGGGCTGGATACGCAGTATTTT. Its translation is CASSLDPSGGLDTQYF.

This clone was counted once. DNA for the CDR3: TGTGCCAGCAGTTACGGGACAGACGGGGAGCTGTTTTTT. It codes for CASSYGTDGELFF. This chain links TRBV27 with TRBJ2-2; 7 positions match TRBD1. V gave up 4 bases and J gave up 7 bases; unmatched junction bases: 3. Germline CDR1 reads MNHEY; CDR2 reads SMNVEV (reference sequence). The CDR3 extends over 13 amino acids.

Remarks on this clone: The junction departs from the called germline gene at one end, perhaps through a read error. This chain links TRBV2 with TRBJ2-7; tentatively, D is TRBD2 (6 bases). The CDR3 has 15 residues. Germline V gene lookup returns CDR1 SNHLY and CDR2 FYNNEI. The CDR3 loop is CASSKAGESSYEQYF. DNA of the CDR3: TGTGCCAGCAGTAAAGCGGGTGAAAGCTCCTACGAGCAGTACTTC.

This rearrangement joins TRBV13 to TRBJ2-2, with 8 bases aligning to TRBD1. This CDR3 has 15 amino acids. Germline CDR1 and CDR2: PRHDT and FYEKMQ (reference sequence). With V trimmed by 0 bases and J by 6 bases, 3 bases remained unmatched. CDR3 in amino acids: CASSLGDRGAGELFF. The CDR3 DNA follows: TGTGCCAGCAGCTTAGGTGACAGGGGCGCCGGGGAGCTGTTTTTT.

Note on this clone: The sample holds other DNA sequences that translate to the same CDR3. The V call is TRBV5-6, the J call TRBJ2-7; 7 bases are shared with TRBD1. The V gene's germline CDR1 is SGHDT and CDR2 YYEEEE. The V gene end was trimmed by 2 bases and the J gene end by 3 bases; junction bases not matched to a gene: 5. The CDR3 totals 14 residues. The CDR3 protein is CASSLGDSIYEQYF. The CDR3 nucleotides are TGTGCCAGCAGCTTAGGGGACAGCATCTACGAGCAGTACTTC.

The chain employs TRBV4-1 and TRBJ2-6; no clear D. Germline assignment: CDR1 MGHRA and CDR2 YSYEKL. Deletions cut 4 bases from V and 4 bases from J, with 8 bases between. This CDR3 spans 14 amino acids. CDR3 residues: CASSPAGGANVLTF. DNA for the CDR3: TGCGCCAGCAGCCCCGCCGGGGGGGCCAACGTCCTGACTTTC.